A single T cell receptor beta chain is shown here with its context. Germline V CDR1 and CDR2: LGHDT, YNNKEL (reference sequence). This CDR3 contains 16 residues. The V end lost 1 base, the J end lost 0 bases, and 11 bases lay between the germline ends. Some clones are missing from TCRdb's copy, which holds only in-frame ones; the method was immunoSEQ multiplex PCR. The sample has 110,000 or so clones; around nine tenths are singletons. The source of the sample is a study of blood T cell repertoires in COVID-19. The rearrangement uses TRBV3-1 (or the pseudogene TRBV3-2) and TRBJ2-3; tentative D call: TRBD2 (5 bases). Sequences were obtained from peripheral blood. This receptor was identified in a woman between 65 and 79 years old who had recovered from COVID-19. The CDR3 reads CASSQGKRFSTDTQYF. The DNA for the CDR3 is TGTGCCAGCAGCCAAGGAAAGCGGTTTAGCACAGATACGCAGTATTTT.